This TCR beta chain is from a study of brain T cells in children with intractable seizures. Time point indicated: blood from clinic visit 5 months post-surgery; TSC patient then seizure free. The repertoire was sequenced with immunoSEQ multiplex PCR; TCRdb's copy has only in-frame clones and lacks some. Of about 350,000 clones in the sample, about 94% were seen once. The V and J ends lost 3 bases and 0 bases respectively, with 6 bases between them. Germline V lookup: CDR1 SGHDN, CDR2 FVKESK. The CDR3 length is 13 residues. The table lists this clone with a count of one. This chain joins TRBV14 and TRBJ2-7; D is unclear. The sequenced sample was peripheral blood, obtained roughly 5 months after surgery. The receptor was isolated from a boy less than two years old with tuberous sclerosis and intractable seizures. DNA for the CDR3: TGTGCCAGCAGCCAGCGTCTCTCCTACGAGCAGTACTTC. As protein: CASSQRLSYEQYF. The variable domain in full, with the rest retrieved from reference TRBV14 and TRBJ2-7, is EAGVTQFPSHSVIEKGQTVTLRCDPISGHDNLYWYRRVMGKEIKFLLHFVKESKQDESGMPNNRFLAERTGGTYSTLKVQPAELEDSGVYFCASSQRLSYEQYFGPGTRLTVT.